Described below is a single TCR beta chain sequence and its context. The target antigen is unknown. Treatment reported: oral pan-JAK inhibitor, 5-10 mg twice daily. Alopecia areata patients provided lesional scalp punch biopsies and peripheral blood, both collected for the study. The germline V gene encodes CDR1 SGHTA and CDR2 FQGNSA. The CDR3 length is 11 residues. Trimming pared 4 bases from V and 4 bases from J, leaving 3 bases between. The data are from a study of CD8+ T cells in alopecia areata. Study as a whole: After 6 to 18 months of tofacitinib, follow-up continued 6 months off drug. General observations from the study: Clonality in the scalp and expanded CD8+ clones ranked among the top 100 were significantly decreased by tofacitinib.

TCR sequencing used cDNA made by reverse transcription of extracted RNA. Profiling relied on immunoSEQ multiplex PCR, and the TCRdb table lists in-frame clones only, not all of them. The table shows 200,000 or so clones, with nearly 60% occurring only once. The sample consisted of CD4+ T cells sorted from blood, taken at week 24, from a patient treated with tofacitinib. This rearrangement joins TRBV7-2 to TRBJ2-3; D gene uncertain. The sequence was obtained from a human donor with alopecia areata. CDR3 loop: CASSWADTQYF. The CDR3 DNA reads as TGTGCCAGCAGCTGGGCAGATACGCAGTATTTT.